One sample yielded the 16 T cell receptor beta chains listed below, sequenced in a study of cytomegalovirus exposure and HLA in healthy donors. With 60 Vbeta and 13 Jbeta primers, the PCR was carried out. Only in-frame clones appear in the TCRdb table, and some are missing; sequencing was by immunoSEQ multiplex PCR. The sample contains just under 80,000 clones, roughly 80% of which appear only once. The sample taken for sequencing was PBMCs. These receptors came from a man aged 35-49 years in good health and CMV-seronegative.

The rearrangement joins TRBV29-1 to TRBJ2-1; D is ambiguous. Trimming pared 4 bases from V and 4 bases from J, leaving 8 bases between. The germline CDR1 and CDR2 sequences are SQVTM and ANQGSEA. This CDR3 spans 12 amino acids. CDR3 nucleotides: TGCAGCGTTGGAAACAGTTACAATGAGCAGTTCTTC. Its translation: CSVGNSYNEQFF.

The rearrangement joins TRBV30 to TRBJ1-3; D remains unclear. This CDR3 contains 13 residues. The V gene lost 0 bases and the J gene lost 4 bases, with 7 bases spanning the gap. Per the germline V gene, CDR1 is GTSNPN and CDR2 is SVGIG (reference sequence). CDR3 loop: CAWSVRRGNTIYF. DNA of the CDR3: TGTGCCTGGAGTGTACGTCGGGGAAACACCATATATTTT.

This clone was counted a few times. The chain has TRBV6-4 and TRBJ2-3; 8 bases are shared with TRBD2. Trimming removed 2 bases from V and 5 bases from J; junction bases left unmatched: 9. This CDR3 is built from 16 residues. CDR1 is MRHNA, CDR2 SNTAGT, per germline. CDR3 residues: CASSDLSSGGRDTQYF. The CDR3 nucleotides are TGTGCCAGCAGTGACCTGTCAAGCGGGGGACGAGATACGCAGTATTTT.

A single count supports this clone. This chain uses TRBV6-1 with TRBJ1-5; D unresolved. Germline V gene lookup returns CDR1 MNHNS and CDR2 SASEGT. CDR3 length: 14 amino acids. Trimming stripped 0 bases from V and 2 bases from J, with 5 bases between. The CDR3 nucleotides read TGTGCCAGCAGTGAAGCCGGGGGCAATCAGCCCCAGCATTTT. Its translation: CASSEAGGNQPQHF.

The chain joins TRBV9 to TRBJ2-7, with 8 nucleotides matching TRBD2. Germline V CDR1 and CDR2: SGDLS, YYNGEE. After removal of 4 bases from V and 6 bases from J, the junction contained 15 bases not matched to a gene. The CDR3 spans 16 residues. CDR3 amino acids: CASSPRGGTLYFEQYF. The CDR3 region has the DNA TGTGCCAGCAGCCCCCGGGGGGGGACTTTGTATTTCGAGCAGTACTTC.

This clone was picked up a small number of times. This sequence joins TRBV6-1 and TRBJ1-2; no clear D. Germline values: CDR1 MNHNS, CDR2 SASEGT. The CDR3 has 15 residues. Between the trimmed V and J ends, which lost 0 bases and 5 bases, there was a span of 13 bases. The DNA for the CDR3 is TGTGCCAGCAGTGAAGCGAGACTCAGTACTTATGGCTACACCTTC. Protein sequence: CASSEARLSTYGYTF.

The V gene is TRBV7-9, the J gene TRBJ2-1; D remains ambiguous. With 0 bases removed from V and 4 bases from J, the gap between germline ends came to 7 bases. The CDR3 spans 14 residues. Germline assignment: CDR1 SEHNR and CDR2 FQNEAQ (reference sequence). CDR3 coding DNA: TGTGCCAGCAGCTTAGCGACACTTTACAATGAGCAGTTCTTC. Encoded protein: CASSLATLYNEQFF.

CDR3 sequence (DNA): TGTGCCACCAGCAGAGATCAGGCTACAGGGGGCGATGGCTACACCTTC. It is translated as CATSRDQATGGDGYTF. The chain carries TRBV15 and TRBJ1-2; 9 bases align to TRBD1. After removal of 0 bases from V and 6 bases from J, the junction contained 8 bases not matched to a gene. CDR1 LNHNV and CDR2 YYDKDF come from the germline V gene (reference sequence). This CDR3 is 16 amino acids long.

This clone was recorded once. The gene calls are TRBV2 and TRBJ2-7, with a weak D call TRBD1 (6 bases). The CDR3 is made up of 11 amino acids. Trimming removed 8 bases at V and 3 bases at J, with 8 bases between. Germline CDR1 and CDR2: SNHLY and FYNNEI. CDR3 nucleotides: TGTGCCAGCCTCAGGGGCTACGAGCAGTACTTC. Its protein product is CASLRGYEQYF.

This clone was observed a single time. The rearrangement joins TRBV27 to TRBJ2-5; possible D gene TRBD2, 6 bases. The germline V and J ends were trimmed by 5 bases and 3 bases, with 22 bases remaining between them. CDR1 is MNHEY and CDR2 is SMNVEV in the germline V gene (reference sequence). This CDR3 has 17 residues. The chain's CDR3 is CASSPLGQAGSKETQYF. The CDR3 region has the DNA TGTGCCAGCAGTCCCCTGGGCCAAGCGGGTTCGAAAGAGACCCAGTACTTC.

This chain uses TRBV5-1 with TRBJ2-3, with D tentatively TRBD1 (6 bases). CDR1 and CDR2 from the germline V gene are SGHRS and YFSETQ. The CDR3 totals 16 residues. Between the trimmed V and J ends, which lost 4 bases and 3 bases, there was a span of 18 bases. As DNA, the CDR3 is TGCGCCAGCAGCCCACCTCTTGGGGGCTCGACAGATACGCAGTATTTT. Translating it yields CASSPPLGGSTDTQYF.

There are a few counts of this clone. The chain links TRBV10-2 to TRBJ2-1; D is possibly TRBD1 (5 bases). Germline V gene data show CDR1 as WSHSY and CDR2 as SAAADI. With 5 bases removed from V and 6 bases from J, the gap between germline ends came to 5 bases. The CDR3 sequence is 11 residues long. The CDR3 bases are TGCGCCAGCAGTAGGGGCAATGAGCAGTTCTTC. This sequence encodes CASSRGNEQFF.

The chain carries TRBV7-8 and TRBJ2-7; the D gene is possibly TRBD1 (7 bases). The germline CDR1 and CDR2 sequences are SGHVS and FQNEAQ. There are 16 residues in the CDR3. V was shortened by 0 bases and J by 5 bases, with 17 bases between the two germline ends. CDR3 loop: CASSLAPQGGIDEQYF. In DNA form, the CDR3 reads TGTGCCAGCAGCTTAGCTCCGCAGGGGGGTATCGACGAGCAGTACTTC.

The rearrangement uses TRBV30 and TRBJ2-1; TRBD2 agrees at 8 bases. This CDR3 has 14 amino acids. V lost 4 bases to trimming and J lost 7 bases; unmatched junction nucleotides: 9. The germline gives CDR1 GTSNPN, CDR2 SVGIG (reference sequence). The CDR3 reads CAWNSLAGRNEQFF. In DNA form, the CDR3 reads TGTGCCTGGAACTCGCTAGCGGGTAGGAATGAGCAGTTCTTC.

V usage is TRBV4-3 and J usage is TRBJ1-1, with TRBD1 matching 9 bases. With V trimmed by 3 bases and J by 4 bases, 9 bases remained unmatched. The CDR3 runs to 16 residues. Germline CDR1 is LGHNA and CDR2 is YSLEER. CDR3 protein: CASSHPGQGSCTEAFF. CDR3 nucleotide sequence: TGCGCCAGCAGCCATCCGGGACAGGGCTCTTGCACTGAAGCTTTCTTT.

The chain recombines TRBV5-3 with TRBJ2-5, with TRBD1 as a possible D gene (6 bases). TRBV5-3 is sorted into the ORF group, with uncertain function. Trimming shortened V by 0 bases and J by 1 base, and 13 bases separated the two germline ends. CDR3 length: 16 amino acids. The CDR3 spells CARSLVSTGPQETQYF. In DNA, the CDR3 is TGTGCCAGAAGCTTGGTGTCCACAGGGCCCCAAGAGACCCAGTACTTC.